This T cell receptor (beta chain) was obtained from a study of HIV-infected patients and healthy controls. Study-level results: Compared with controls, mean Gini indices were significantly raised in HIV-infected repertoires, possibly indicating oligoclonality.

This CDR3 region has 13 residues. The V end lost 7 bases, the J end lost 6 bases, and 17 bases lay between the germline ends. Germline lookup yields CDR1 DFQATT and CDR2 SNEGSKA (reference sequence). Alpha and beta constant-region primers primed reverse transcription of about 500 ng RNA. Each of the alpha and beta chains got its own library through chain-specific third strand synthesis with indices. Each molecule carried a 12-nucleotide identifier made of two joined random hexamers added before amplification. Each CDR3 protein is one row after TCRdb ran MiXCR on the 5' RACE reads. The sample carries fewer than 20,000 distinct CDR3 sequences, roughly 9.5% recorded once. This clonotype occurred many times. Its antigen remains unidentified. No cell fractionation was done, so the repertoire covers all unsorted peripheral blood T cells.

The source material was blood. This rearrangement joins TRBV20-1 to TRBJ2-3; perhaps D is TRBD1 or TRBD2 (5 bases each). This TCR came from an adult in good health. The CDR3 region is CSVRQRNRDTQYF. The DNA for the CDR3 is TGCAGTGTGAGGCAGCGGAACAGGGATACGCAGTATTTT.